This section outlines one T cell receptor beta chain sequence together with its context. These data are taken from a study of PD-1 blockade in classical Hodgkin lymphoma. The data were produced by immunoSEQ multiplex PCR, yet TCRdb's version contains in-frame clones alone and is incomplete. The sample shows about 90,000 clones, 65% to 85% of them seen only once. Documented time point: cycle 4 day 1 (C4D1), after around six weeks of nivolumab. Patients all relapsed after autologous stem cell transplantation, and there was variation in brentuximab vedotin exposure. Germline CDR1 and CDR2: SGHVS and FNYEAQ. Trimming shortened V by 2 bases and J by 1 base, and 11 bases separated the two germline ends. This CDR3 has 15 amino acids.

This sequence originates from a human donor with classical Hodgkin lymphoma. This sample comprised peripheral blood mononuclear cells (PBMCs), obtained before the fourth cycle of nivolumab. The chain employs TRBV7-6 and TRBJ1-1, with no clear D. CDR3 in amino acids: CASSLSAGGNTEAFF. CDR3 sequence (DNA): TGTGCCAGCAGCTTAAGTGCGGGTGGGAACACTGAAGCTTTCTTT.